This T cell receptor beta chain was captured by sequencing in a study of regulatory T cells in long-lasting Graves disease (dated by TCRdb to the early 2020s). Looking at the study overall: In the newly diagnosed Graves' disease group, patients had been taking antithyroid drugs for less than 3 months. This study used TCR sequencing and RNA sequencing of peripheral blood to compare persistent Graves' disease patients against newly diagnosed Graves' disease patients. A total of around 35 samples underwent TCR sequencing, from around 13 patients with persistent Graves' disease and roughly 20 patients with newly diagnosed Graves' disease. The study took place in China and was registered as a clinical trial. Study-wide findings and limitations: Patients with persistent disease shared more public clonotypes (fewer than 3,000) than newly diagnosed patients did (more than 900). Compared with newly diagnosed patients, patients with persistent Graves' disease had lower TCR Shannon entropy and fewer highly expanded clones, which suggests clonal expansion. Persistent disease showed preferential use of TRBV28, TRBJ1-2 and TRBJ2-5, whereas newly diagnosed disease favored TRBV20-1 and TRBJ2-1. Sequencing and analysis were limited to the TCR beta chain. The study examined only peripheral blood because the primary lesion, thyroid tissue, could not be accessed. The authors noted that the small sample size was a limitation that may lower accuracy.

The sample's time point, from its label and the paper: newly diagnosed GD, antithyroid drugs for less than 3 months. For both TCR sequencing and RNA sequencing, RNA was extracted from PBMCs in TRIzol. The diagnosis of Graves' disease followed American Thyroid Association guidelines. Recruitment of patients was carried out at an endocrinology department in Xi'an, China. Each patient gave roughly 8.4 milliliters of peripheral blood, collected in an EDTA anticoagulant tube. Ficoll Paque Plus density gradient separation was used to isolate PBMCs, and no additional T cell sorting was done. RNA quality was checked with an Agilent 2100 Bioanalyzer and agarose gel, and concentration with a NanoDrop 2000. The germline V gene yields KGHDR for CDR1 and SFDVKD for CDR2. The CDR3 contains 14 residues, cysteine and phenylalanine counted. The CDR3 DNA has 42 bases and is translated from base 1. At the junction V is shortened by 2 bases and J by 5 bases; bases outside the gene matches: 3.

A note on this clonotype: Its cognate antigen has yet to be identified. Base-call qualities are not available, and no considerably larger clone is one nucleotide away.

Receptor libraries were prepared by multiplex PCR. The instrument was an Illumina HiSeq 4000. iRepertoire HTBI primers and Arm-PCR amplification of CDR3 regions were used to construct TCR beta libraries. Gel purification was performed on PCR products prior to sequencing. On the authors' methods: A total of 60 to 80 TRBV and approximately 15 TRBJ segments were identified across samples and were used for gene usage analysis of CDR3 amino acid clonotypes. Filtered high-quality paired reads were merged into contigs using COPE and FqMerger. Contigs were aligned with BLAST to IMGT TRBV, TRBD and TRBJ reference genes, and CDR3 was defined per IMGT. Any clonotype with a frequency above 0.1% was classified as a highly expanded clone. Shannon entropy served as the measure of repertoire diversity, while the Gini coefficient captured V-J evenness. A clonotype found in more than one individual was treated as public. TCRdb cleaned the public reads at Q25 with fastp, built clones with MiXCR and kept in-frame beta chains. CDR3 protein sequences are deduplicated, and each keeps its most common genes and DNA. It is TCRdb's table, rather than the study itself, that gives the V and J calls and clone size. Within this sample are 450,000 to 600,000 distinct CDR3 sequences, with approximately 13% of them counted one time only. Roughly 10% of the sample comes from the top ten.

The data also belong to a second study, concerning T cells in Graves' hyperthyroidism and ophthalmopathy. The second paper states: Stable Graves' hyperthyroidism was defined as no progression to ophthalmopathy during 18 months of follow-up. Hyperthyroidism patients were newly diagnosed, had a disease duration of under 2 months, and were aged 18 to 65 years. Exclusion was applied to patients with uncontrolled infections, other autoimmune diseases, pregnancy or lactation. Diagnoses were established on the basis of clinical symptoms, serum thyroxine and TRAb, thyroid ultrasound, and orbital computed tomography. For the first round of RT-PCR on the TCR CDR3, the HTBI primer set was used together with the Qiagen OneStep RT-PCR kit. Blood samples also contained most of the expanded thyroid clonotypes (frequency above 0.001), which suggests that blood repertoires may reflect thyroid immune responses. A model built on a 13 V-J signature distinguished ophthalmopathy from stable hyperthyroidism, reaching roughly 88% sensitivity and about 81% specificity in cross-validation and 80%/75% in testing. During validation, the model predicted progression to ophthalmopathy a median of around 7 months ahead of onset, with around 71% sensitivity and 72% to 80% specificity. To identify TCR V-J signatures that set the groups apart, the researchers used a discovery cohort of 100 or so patients, made up of 40 to 45 with Graves' ophthalmopathy and 55 to 65 with stable Graves' hyperthyroidism. Whether ophthalmopathy could be predicted prospectively was tested in an independent validation cohort made up of 18 to 20 hyperthyroidism patients plus 17 patients who later progressed to ophthalmopathy. For training and testing, the 100 or so patients in the discovery cohort were randomly divided in a 7:3 ratio. In addition, the study compared T-cell repertoires in thyroid tissue and in blood from five or six Graves' hyperthyroidism patients. Once sampling was done, hyperthyroidism patients were given methimazole at a starting dose of 30 mg daily, whereas ophthalmopathy patients were given high-dose intravenous methylprednisolone. Libraries were constructed in a second round of multiplex PCR, after which size selection and purification were carried out. Sequencing of the libraries was done on an Illumina HiSeq2000 using paired-end 100 bp reads. SOAPnuke was used to process the raw data, with reads discarded if the reads contained adapters or uncalled bases, had a mean Phred below 15, or lacked an exact constant-primer or identifier match. High-quality paired reads were merged with COPE v1.2.5, and unique nucleotide sequences were defined as clonotypes. MiTCR v1.1 was used to align the clonotypes against IMGT TRBV, TRBD and TRBJ reference segments. The analysis included only V-J combinations with a frequency above 0.0001, which together covered over 98% of the repertoires. A TCS score was defined as the ratio of F50 (clonal expansion) to E x V (chaos), with BLOSUM62-based TCRdist applied between CDR3 peptides within each V-J. Welch's t-statistics and random forest reduced 514 V-J features to about 12, which were used in a naive Bayes classifier (R e1071). No statistical method was used to fix the sample size in advance, and group allocation was not hidden from the investigators. TCR Vbeta CDR3 sequencing of 130 to 150 peripheral blood samples (around 45 ophthalmopathy, approximately 80 hyperthyroidism and about 17 progressor patients) is reported in the paper.

The chain joins TRBV24-1 to TRBJ2-5; the central 8 bases match TRBD1. The material was peripheral blood mononuclear cells (PBMCs), obtained at new diagnosis, from a patient treated with antithyroid drugs. This sequence was found in a man aged 30-40 years with Graves disease. Donor details come from another sample of the same person, matched by shared clones. The nucleotides read TGTGCCACCAGTGATTCAGGGGGCAGGGAGACCCAGTACTTC. It codes for CATSDSGGRETQYF.